This T cell receptor (beta chain) was observed in a study of control samples from healthy donors and cancer patients. Trimming took off 7 bases at V and 6 bases at J, with 21 bases between the two ends. This CDR3 comprises 15 residues. Germline-derived CDR1 and CDR2 are SGHRS and YFSETQ. Clones were sequenced by immunoSEQ multiplex PCR, and TCRdb holds only the in-frame ones, with some missing. This repertoire shows some 150,000 clones, roughly 89% found once; its top ten account for about 7.6%. This receptor was identified in a man aged 18 to 35 in good health. The chain is built from TRBV5-1 and TRBJ2-3, with TRBD2 as a possible D gene (5 bases). The sequenced sample was blood. DNA for the CDR3: TGCGCCAGCGTATCCGGGCCCGCCGGCGGGGATACGCAGTATTTT. Its translation is CASVSGPAGGDTQYF.